This TCR beta chain was captured by sequencing in a study of T-cell reconstitution after alpha-beta-depleted transplantation in children. Whole-study findings and limits: T cells produced anew were the main source of T-cell counts and diversity one year after transplant. Alpha-beta T cells present about two months after transplant were reported to originate from several hundred expanded graft clones.

Per germline, CDR1 SGHRS and CDR2 YFSETQ. This CDR3 has 16 residues. V dropped 4 bases and J dropped 5; count of bases not matched to a gene: 7. During its preparation, the TCRbeta library received unique molecular identifiers. TCRdb used MiXCR to reprocess the PCR reads, holding one entry per CDR3 protein. The sample holds around 370,000 distinct CDR3 sequences, roughly 16% seen once. Turning to this clonotype: What it binds is not known.

The specimen was PBMCs, mostly from graft donor cells, collected 360 days after TCRalphabeta/CD19-depleted stem cell transplant. This receptor was obtained from a male patient aged 2 to 9 who had a stem cell transplant for acute lymphoblastic leukemia, so the T cells may come from the graft donor. The rearrangement uses TRBV5-1 and TRBJ2-5, with TRBD2 matching 14 bases. The DNA of the CDR3 is TGCGCCAGCAGCCTCGGGACTAGCGGGAGTGTCGAGACCCAGTACTTC. Translated, it gives CASSLGTSGSVETQYF.